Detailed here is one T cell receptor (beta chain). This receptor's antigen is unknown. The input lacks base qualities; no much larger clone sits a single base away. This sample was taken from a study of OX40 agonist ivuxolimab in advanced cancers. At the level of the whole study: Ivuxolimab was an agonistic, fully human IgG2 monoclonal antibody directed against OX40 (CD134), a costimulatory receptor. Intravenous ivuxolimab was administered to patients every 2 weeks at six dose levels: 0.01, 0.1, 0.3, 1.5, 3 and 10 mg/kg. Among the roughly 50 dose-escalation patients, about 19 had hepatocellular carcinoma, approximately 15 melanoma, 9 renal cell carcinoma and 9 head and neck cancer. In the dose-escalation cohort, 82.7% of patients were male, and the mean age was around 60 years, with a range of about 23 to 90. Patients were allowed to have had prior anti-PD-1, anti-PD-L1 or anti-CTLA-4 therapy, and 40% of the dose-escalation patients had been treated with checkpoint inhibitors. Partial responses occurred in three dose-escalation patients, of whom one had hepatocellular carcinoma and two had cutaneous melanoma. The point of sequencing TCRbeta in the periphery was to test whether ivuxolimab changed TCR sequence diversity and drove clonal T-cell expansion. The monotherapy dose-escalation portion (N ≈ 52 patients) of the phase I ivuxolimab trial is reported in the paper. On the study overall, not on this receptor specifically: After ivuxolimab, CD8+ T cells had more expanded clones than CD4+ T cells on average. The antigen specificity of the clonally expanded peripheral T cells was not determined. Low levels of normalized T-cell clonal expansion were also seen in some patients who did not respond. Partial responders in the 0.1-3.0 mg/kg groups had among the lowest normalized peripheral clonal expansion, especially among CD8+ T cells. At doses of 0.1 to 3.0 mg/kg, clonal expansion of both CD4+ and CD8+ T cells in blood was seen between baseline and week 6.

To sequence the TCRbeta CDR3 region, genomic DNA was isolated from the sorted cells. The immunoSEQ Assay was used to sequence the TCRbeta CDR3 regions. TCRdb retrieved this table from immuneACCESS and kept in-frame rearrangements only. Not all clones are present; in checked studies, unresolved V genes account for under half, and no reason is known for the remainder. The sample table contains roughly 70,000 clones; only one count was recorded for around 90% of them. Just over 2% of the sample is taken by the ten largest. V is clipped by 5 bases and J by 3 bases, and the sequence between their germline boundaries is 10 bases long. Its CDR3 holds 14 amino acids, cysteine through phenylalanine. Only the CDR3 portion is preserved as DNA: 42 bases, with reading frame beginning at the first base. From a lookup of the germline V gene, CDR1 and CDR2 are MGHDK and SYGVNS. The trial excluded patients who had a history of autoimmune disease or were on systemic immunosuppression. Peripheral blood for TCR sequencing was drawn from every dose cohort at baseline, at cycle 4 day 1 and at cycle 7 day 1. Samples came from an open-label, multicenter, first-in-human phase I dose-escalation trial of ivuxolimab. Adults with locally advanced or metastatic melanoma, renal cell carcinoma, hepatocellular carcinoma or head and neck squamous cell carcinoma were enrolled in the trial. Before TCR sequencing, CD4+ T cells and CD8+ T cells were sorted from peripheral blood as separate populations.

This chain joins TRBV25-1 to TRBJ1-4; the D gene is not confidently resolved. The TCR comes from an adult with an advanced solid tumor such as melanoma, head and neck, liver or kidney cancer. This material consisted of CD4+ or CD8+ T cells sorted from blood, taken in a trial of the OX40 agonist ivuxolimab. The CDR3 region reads CASSITDPNEKLFF. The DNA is TGTGCCAGCAGTATCACAGATCCTAATGAAAAACTGTTTTTT. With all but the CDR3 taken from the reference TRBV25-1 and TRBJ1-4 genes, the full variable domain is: EADIYQTPRYLVIGTGKKITLECSQTMGHDKMYWYQQDPGMELHLIHYSYGVNSTEKGDLSSESTVSRIRTEHFPLTLESARPSHTSQYLCASSITDPNEKLFFGSGTQLSVL.